These T cell receptor beta chains were read from a single sample in a study of cytomegalovirus exposure and HLA in healthy donors. Here immunoSEQ multiplex PCR was the method, and the copy in TCRdb shows in-frame clones only, minus some. The sample lists about 150,000 clones, roughly 80% occurring once. Specimen: PBMCs. Source of these receptors: a man aged 18 to 30 in good health and CMV-seronegative. The CDR3 runs from the conserved cysteine through the conserved F or W. Fields, in order: clone size, V gene, D gene, J gene, CDR3 protein, CDR3 DNA. The D gene is left open where the match is weak. The size entry is marked missing in some rows and otherwise reads once, few, many or a size class.

>.|TRBV10-3|.|TRBJ2-2
CAIKGESTGELFF
TGTGCCATCAAGGGGGAAAGCACCGGGGAGCTGTTTTTT
>.|TRBV7-2|TRBD2|TRBJ2-1
CASSLEREHNEQFF
TGTGCCAGCAGCTTAGAGCGGGAACACAATGAGCAGTTCTTC
>few|TRBV4-1|.|TRBJ2-6
CASSQPRLKGLSSGANVLTF
TGCGCCAGCAGCCAACCACGGTTAAAGGGGCTTAGCTCTGGGGCCAACGTCCTGACTTTC
>.|TRBV9|.|TRBJ2-3
CASSASPPDTQYF
TGTGCCAGCAGCGCATCCCCCCCAGATACGCAGTATTTT
>.|TRBV18|TRBD1|TRBJ2-7
CASSPLQGAYEQYF
TGTGCCAGCTCACCGCTACAGGGGGCCTACGAGCAGTACTTC
>.|TRBV4-1|TRBD1|TRBJ1-5
CASSQGVLGTGSNQPQHF
TGCGCCAGCAGCCAAGGTGTTCTGGGGACAGGGAGCAATCAGCCCCAGCATTTT
>.|TRBV9|TRBD2|TRBJ2-1
CASSPKGTSGLIGSYNEQFF
TGTGCCAGCAGCCCTAAAGGGACTAGCGGACTGATAGGATCCTACAATGAGCAGTTCTTC
>.|TRBV5-8|TRBD2|TRBJ2-1
CATTTGTSGYNEQFF
TGTGCCACCACTACCGGGACTAGCGGTTACAATGAGCAGTTCTTC
>.|TRBV19|TRBD2|TRBJ2-5
CASASGRAYETQYF
TGTGCCAGTGCTAGCGGGAGGGCTTACGAGACCCAGTACTTC
>.|TRBV7-9|TRBD2|TRBJ2-1
CASSRMGSGRYNEQFF
TGTGCCAGCAGCCGTATGGGTAGCGGGAGATACAATGAGCAGTTCTTC
>few|TRBV28|.|TRBJ2-1
CASSFRGEQFF
TGTGCCAGCAGTTTTCGGGGAGAGCAGTTCTTC
>.|TRBV6-6|.|TRBJ2-1
CASSYSRLYNEQFF
TGTGCCAGCAGTTACTCTCGACTCTACAATGAGCAGTTCTTC
>few|TRBV2|.|TRBJ1-5
CASTEGGSGQPQHF
TGTGCCAGCACCGAGGGGGGGTCCGGGCAGCCCCAGCATTTT
>.|TRBV4-1|.|TRBJ1-5
CASSQGIGGDWGQPQHF
TGCGCCAGCAGCCAAGGTATCGGGGGGGATTGGGGTCAGCCCCAGCATTTT
>.|TRBV6-6|TRBD2|TRBJ2-7
CASIRLAGEDEQYF
TGTGCCAGCATTCGACTAGCGGGAGAGGATGAGCAGTACTTC
>.|TRBV18|.|TRBJ2-7
CASSPTNRRAQPTYEQYF
TGTGCCAGCTCACCGACTAACCGCCGCGCCCAACCAACCTACGAGCAGTACTTC
>.|TRBV5-1|TRBD1|TRBJ1-4
CASSPGQLNEKLFF
TGCGCCAGCAGCCCGGGACAGCTTAATGAAAAACTGTTTTTT
>.|TRBV4-3|.|TRBJ1-2
CASSQGLNGAYGYTF
TGCGCCAGCAGCCAGGGCCTGAATGGGGCCTATGGCTACACCTTC
>.|TRBV9|.|TRBJ1-1
CASSYYPERNTEAFF
TGTGCCAGCAGCTACTACCCGGAAAGGAACACTGAAGCTTTCTTT
>.|TRBV7-2|.|TRBJ2-2
CASSAYTTGELFF
TGTGCCAGCAGCGCTTACACGACCGGGGAGCTGTTTTTT
>.|TRBV7-8|.|TRBJ2-1
CASSLLRFGLASYNEQFF
TGTGCCAGCAGCTTATTGAGGTTTGGGCTAGCTTCCTACAATGAGCAGTTCTTC
>.|TRBV5-6|TRBD2|TRBJ2-2
CASSLELILAGTGELFF
TGTGCCAGCAGCTTGGAGCTAATACTAGCGGGTACCGGGGAGCTGTTTTTT
>.|TRBV7-8|TRBD2|TRBJ2-7
CASSLKREGAREQYF
TGTGCCAGCAGCTTAAAGCGGGAAGGAGCCAGGGAGCAGTACTTC
>.|TRBV6-1|.|TRBJ2-1
CASSEDSGPYNEQFF
TGTGCCAGCAGTGAAGATAGCGGTCCCTACAATGAGCAGTTCTTC
>.|TRBV19|TRBD1|TRBJ2-7
CASSTPDRSSSYEQYF
TGTGCCAGTAGTACTCCGGACAGGTCGAGCTCCTACGAGCAGTACTTC
>.|TRBV29-1|TRBD1|TRBJ1-5
CSPQDRGTGQPQHF
TGCAGCCCCCAAGACAGGGGGACAGGACAGCCCCAGCATTTT
>.|TRBV29-1|TRBD2|TRBJ2-4
CSVVLGLAGIGAKNIQYF
TGCAGCGTTGTATTGGGGCTAGCGGGTATAGGGGCCAAAAACATTCAGTACTTC
>.|TRBV7-9|.|TRBJ1-2
CASSLLGGGDGYTF
TGTGCCAGCAGCTTACTGGGGGGAGGAGATGGCTACACCTTC
>.|TRBV10-3|TRBD1|TRBJ1-1
CASNPGQSTEAFF
TGTGCCAGCAACCCGGGACAGAGCACTGAAGCTTTCTTT
>once|TRBV4-3|.|TRBJ2-5
CASSQDGGIKETQYF
TGCGCCAGCAGCCAAGATGGAGGGATTAAAGAGACCCAGTACTTC
>.|TRBV9|TRBD1|TRBJ2-3
CASGGTGGADTQYF
TGTGCCAGCGGGGGGACAGGGGGAGCAGATACGCAGTATTTT
>.|TRBV4-1|TRBD1|TRBJ1-3
CASSQWGTGTGNTIYF
TGCGCCAGCAGCCAATGGGGGACAGGGACTGGAAACACCATATATTTT
>.|TRBV5-6|.|TRBJ2-5
CASSLRWGEGGETQYF
TGTGCCAGCAGCTTGCGGTGGGGTGAGGGGGGGGAGACCCAGTACTTC
>once|TRBV5-8|TRBD2|TRBJ2-5
CASSYSGSLETQYF
TGTGCCAGCAGCTATAGCGGGAGTCTAGAGACCCAGTACTTC
>few|TRBV7-2|TRBD2|TRBJ2-3
CASSARVAGGSTDTQYF
TGTGCCAGCAGTGCTCGGGTAGCGGGAGGCAGCACAGATACGCAGTATTTT
>.|TRBV9|TRBD2|TRBJ2-1
CASSPPGGLAINEQFF
TGTGCCAGCAGCCCCCCCGGAGGACTAGCGATAAATGAGCAGTTCTTC
>.|TRBV5-4|TRBD1|TRBJ2-1
CASSGQGEGDNEQFF
TGTGCCAGCAGCGGTCAGGGGGAAGGGGATAATGAGCAGTTCTTC
>medium-sized|TRBV6-5|.|TRBJ1-2
CASRGWRLQGYTF
TGTGCCAGCCGAGGGTGGCGGCTACAGGGCTACACCTTC
>.|TRBV15|.|TRBJ2-1
CATSRVAEPYNEQFF
TGTGCCACCAGCAGAGTAGCGGAACCTTACAATGAGCAGTTCTTC
>.|TRBV30|.|TRBJ1-2
CAWTDSAYYGYTF
TGTGCCTGGACGGACAGTGCCTACTATGGCTACACCTTC
>once|TRBV7-5|.|TRBJ2-7
CVRSFTGTLTYEQYF
TGTGTCAGAAGCTTCACCGGGACACTCACTTACGAGCAGTACTTC
>.|TRBV5-1|TRBD2|TRBJ2-1
CASGRATYNEQFF
TGCGCCAGCGGGAGGGCGACTTACAATGAGCAGTTCTTC
>.|TRBV7-2|TRBD2|TRBJ2-7
CASSSRAGGPDGYEQYF
TGTGCCAGCAGCTCGCGAGCGGGAGGGCCGGATGGGTACGAGCAGTACTTC
>.|TRBV7-9|.|TRBJ2-7
CASSPLGGYEQYF
TGTGCCAGCAGCCCGCTTGGGGGGTACGAGCAGTACTTC
>.|TRBV6-5|.|TRBJ2-7
CASSYDGESSYEQYF
TGTGCCAGCAGTTACGATGGGGAGAGTTCCTACGAGCAGTACTTC
>.|TRBV4-1|.|TRBJ1-5
CASSQETAGNQPQHF
TGCGCCAGCAGCCAAGAGACAGCAGGCAATCAGCCCCAGCATTTT
>few|TRBV10-3|TRBD2|TRBJ2-1
CAISERGLAGGMNEQFF
TGTGCCATCAGTGAGCGGGGACTAGCGGGAGGGATGAATGAGCAGTTCTTC
>.|TRBV28|TRBD1|TRBJ1-2
CASTLTGNYGYTF
TGTGCCAGCACCCTGACAGGGAACTATGGCTACACCTTC
>.|TRBV4-3|TRBD2|TRBJ2-3
CASSQAPFRLAGGSTDTQYF
TGCGCCAGCAGCCAAGCCCCATTCCGACTAGCGGGGGGTAGCACAGATACGCAGTATTTT
>.|TRBV5-1|TRBD2|TRBJ2-3
CASISGSDTQYF
TGCGCCAGCATAAGCGGGAGCGATACGCAGTATTTT
>.|TRBV7-9|.|TRBJ1-5
CASSSEGLNQPQHF
TGTGCCAGCAGCTCAGAGGGCTTAAATCAGCCCCAGCATTTT
>.|TRBV28|TRBD2|TRBJ2-7
CASSQVLGGAYEQYF
TGTGCCAGCAGCCAGGTTCTGGGGGGGGCCTACGAGCAGTACTTC
>.|TRBV19|.|TRBJ2-7
CASSPGGSSYEQYF
TGTGCCAGTAGTCCCGGCGGAAGCTCCTACGAGCAGTACTTC
>.|TRBV12-5|TRBD1|TRBJ2-7
CASGFGDRGGEQYF
TGTGCTAGTGGTTTCGGGGACAGGGGGGGGGAGCAGTACTTC
>.|TRBV5-1|TRBD1|TRBJ2-7
CASSSPGQAYEQYF
TGCGCCAGCAGCTCGCCGGGACAGGCCTACGAGCAGTACTTC
>.|TRBV7-8|.|TRBJ1-4
CASQGWSEKLFF
TGTGCCAGCCAGGGATGGAGTGAAAAACTGTTTTTT
>.|TRBV7-9|TRBD1|TRBJ2-2
CASSSRGQGGINTGELFF
TGTGCCAGCAGCTCTCGGGGACAGGGTGGGATCAACACCGGGGAGCTGTTTTTT
>.|TRBV5-1|TRBD1|TRBJ2-5
CASSPTGGETQYF
TGCGCCAGCAGCCCGACAGGGGGGGAGACCCAGTACTTC
>.|TRBV6-6|TRBD2|TRBJ2-2
CASSYRLAGTGELFF
TGTGCCAGCAGTTACAGGCTAGCGGGAACCGGGGAGCTGTTTTTT
>.|TRBV29-1|TRBD1|TRBJ2-1
CSVTGSGEQFF
TGCAGCGTGACAGGGTCGGGTGAGCAGTTCTTC